Here is one T cell receptor beta chain with its context. Its antigen is as yet unknown. The data derive from a study of cytomegalovirus exposure and HLA in healthy donors. Study context: Prior work identified 120 million or so unique TCR beta sequences in 150 million to 200 million T cells. Whole-study findings and limits: It has been reported that TCR beta sequences accurately predicted the HLA-A and HLA-B alleles of most subjects.

PCR amplification relied on 60 Vbeta primers (plus 13 Jbeta primers). Sequencing used immunoSEQ multiplex PCR; TCRdb keeps in-frame clones, though not all of them. The repertoire holds 110,000 to 150,000 clones, about three quarters seen once, with nearly 4% in the top ten. V lost 0 bases to trimming and J lost 5 bases, with 9 bases between them. Per the germline V gene, CDR1 is ENHRY and CDR2 is SYGVKD. The CDR3 has 14 amino acids. The sequence came from a male donor in good health and CMV-seronegative. Sequenced: PBMCs. The chain carries TRBV10-3 and TRBJ2-3; D is perhaps TRBD2 (6 bases). The CDR3 DNA is TGTGCCATCAGTGAGTCGATGGGGGGAGATACGCAGTATTTT. Translating gives CAISESMGGDTQYF.